Listed below are T cell receptor beta chains from one sample, sequenced in a study of response to subunit inactivated influenza vaccine. TCRdb redid the calling of the RT-PCR reads with MiXCR, one entry per CDR3 protein. The top ten hold around 3% of the sample, which has 450,000 to 600,000 distinct CDR3 sequences, 15% to 20% seen once. This material consisted of CD4+ T cells sorted from PBMCs, taken about 23 months after vaccination. The receptors derive from a man in his fifties or sixties who received an inactivated influenza vaccine. CDR3s include the opening cysteine and the closing phenylalanine or tryptophan. The D gene is left open where the match is weak. Clone size, where shown, is once, few, many, or a class for clones that have expanded.

j_gene,d_gene,v_gene,abundance,CDR3aa,CDR3nt
TRBJ2-5,-,TRBV7-2,few,CASSATEGVGDQYF,TGTGCCAGCAGCGCCACAGAGGGGGTCGGCGACCAGTACTTC
TRBJ2-5,TRBD1,TRBV4-1,few,CASSPDRYQETQYF,TGCGCCAGCAGCCCGGACAGGTACCAAGAGACCCAGTACTTC
TRBJ1-2,-,TRBV7-2,many,CASSLASGGYTF,TGTGCCAGCAGCTTAGCTTCGGGAGGCTACACCTTC
TRBJ2-3,-,TRBV7-2,few,CASSLLNGGNTQYF,TGTGCCAGCAGCTTACTTAACGGGGGTAATACGCAGTATTTT
TRBJ2-3,-,TRBV24-1,-,CATSVNRQTTSTDTQYF,TGTGCCACCAGTGTTAACAGACAGACTACTAGCACAGATACGCAGTATTTT
TRBJ2-7,TRBD2,TRBV20-1,few,CSARALSGRIYEQYF,TGCAGTGCTAGAGCTCTCAGCGGGAGGATTTACGAGCAGTACTTC
TRBJ2-1,TRBD2,TRBV20-1,few,CSATGTSGSFEQFF,TGCAGTGCCACCGGGACTAGCGGTAGTTTTGAGCAGTTCTTC
TRBJ2-2,-,TRBV15,-,CATSSHSNSGELFF,TGTGCCACCAGCAGCCACAGTAACTCCGGGGAGCTGTTTTTT
TRBJ1-5,-,TRBV20-1,few,CSATPPTDSNQPQHF,TGCAGTGCTACCCCCCCGACAGATAGCAATCAGCCCCAGCATTTT
TRBJ2-7,TRBD1,TRBV9,-,CASSPYPGQGAEQYF,TGTGCCAGCAGCCCCTACCCGGGACAGGGGGCCGAGCAGTACTTC
TRBJ1-6,-,TRBV12-3/TRBV12-4,-,CASSFATGRGNSPLHF,TGTGCCAGCAGTTTCGCCACGGGGAGGGGTAATTCACCCCTCCACTTT
TRBJ2-1,-,TRBV11-2,-,CASSLAGMAYEQFF,TGTGCCAGCAGCTTAGCCGGGATGGCTTATGAGCAGTTCTTC
TRBJ1-1,TRBD1,TRBV28,few,CASTSTGDGRGAFF,TGTGCCAGCACCTCGACAGGGGATGGGCGTGGAGCTTTCTTT
TRBJ1-1,-,TRBV3-1,-,CASKRTGQNTEAFF,TGTGCCAGCAAGAGAACGGGACAGAACACTGAAGCTTTCTTT
TRBJ2-5,-,TRBV20-1,few,CSAARTAQETQYF,TGCAGTGCTGCGCGGACAGCCCAAGAGACCCAGTACTTC
TRBJ2-2,-,TRBV3-1,few,CASSPRVNTGELFF,TGTGCCAGCAGCCCCAGGGTCAACACCGGGGAGCTGTTTTTT
TRBJ2-7,-,TRBV4-1,few,CASSQDVDSRAYEQYF,TGCGCCAGCAGCCAAGATGTCGACAGCAGAGCCTACGAGCAGTACTTC
TRBJ2-7,TRBD1,TRBV5-1,-,CASSQGQGHEQYF,TGCGCCAGCAGCCAAGGACAGGGCCACGAGCAGTACTTC
TRBJ2-5,TRBD1,TRBV4-2,few,CASSHTGTGSKTQYF,TGTGCCAGCAGCCACACCGGGACAGGGAGTAAGACCCAGTACTTC
TRBJ2-7,TRBD2,TRBV7-2,-,CASTPAGVSYEQYF,TGTGCCAGCACCCCTGCGGGGGTCTCCTACGAGCAGTACTTC
TRBJ2-7,-,TRBV5-5,-,CASSQDRMGQYF,TGTGCCAGCAGCCAAGACAGGATGGGGCAGTACTTC
TRBJ2-1,-,TRBV6-2/TRBV6-3,-,CARSLGGNEQFF,TGTGCCAGAAGTCTGGGGGGCAATGAGCAGTTCTTC
TRBJ2-1,TRBD1,TRBV10-1,-,CASSATTGMGNEQFF,TGCGCCAGCAGCGCAACGACAGGGATGGGGAATGAGCAGTTCTTC
TRBJ2-3,TRBD2,TRBV3-1,many,CASSQGGGSTDTQYF,TGTGCCAGCAGCCAAGGGGGAGGGTCCACAGATACGCAGTATTTT
TRBJ2-5,TRBD2,TRBV4-1,few,CASSQLRGLIAETQYF,TGCGCCAGCAGCCAATTACGGGGACTAATCGCGGAGACCCAGTACTTC
TRBJ1-2,-,TRBV6-2/TRBV6-3,-,CASSYRGTALGYGYTF,TGTGCCAGCAGTTACAGAGGGACGGCGCTAGGCTATGGCTACACCTTC
TRBJ2-2,TRBD2,TRBV4-3,many,CASSQGIGGRATGELFF,TGCGCCAGCAGCCAAGGAATCGGGGGGAGGGCCACCGGGGAGCTGTTTTTT
TRBJ2-5,TRBD1,TRBV10-3,-,CAISARTGGLETQYF,TGTGCCATCAGTGCGAGGACAGGGGGCCTGGAGACCCAGTACTTC
TRBJ2-3,-,TRBV4-1,many,CASSQVGFAGFTDTQYF,TGCGCCAGCAGCCAAGTCGGGTTTGCCGGTTTCACAGATACGCAGTATTTT
TRBJ1-2,TRBD1,TRBV4-3,-,CASSQVTGAGGYTF,TGCGCCAGCAGCCAAGTTACAGGGGCGGGCGGCTACACCTTC
TRBJ2-3,-,TRBV4-2,-,CASSQEGSSRYTQYF,TGTGCCAGCAGCCAAGAGGGTAGTTCCCGATATACGCAGTATTTT
TRBJ2-2,-,TRBV6-2/TRBV6-3,-,CASRTFIAYTGELFF,TGTGCCAGCAGAACGTTTATAGCCTACACCGGGGAGCTGTTTTTT
TRBJ1-1,-,TRBV21-1,-,CASSSRGVNTEAFF,TGTGCCAGCAGCTCCCGAGGGGTGAACACTGAAGCTTTCTTT
TRBJ1-1,-,TRBV7-2,-,CASSLEVGNTEAFF,TGTGCCAGCAGCTTAGAGGTGGGGAACACTGAAGCTTTCTTT
TRBJ2-7,-,TRBV7-2,-,CASSLGPGDPYEQYF,TGTGCCAGCAGCTTAGGGCCAGGGGATCCCTACGAGCAGTACTTC
TRBJ2-1,-,TRBV6-2/TRBV6-3,many,CASSLSRAHEQFF,TGTGCCAGCAGTCTCTCCAGAGCCCATGAGCAGTTCTTC
TRBJ1-1,-,TRBV30,-,CAWIVRGRNTEAFF,TGTGCCTGGATCGTCCGGGGGAGGAACACTGAAGCTTTCTTT
TRBJ2-3,-,TRBV4-3,-,CASSQYGRNTQYF,TGCGCCAGCAGCCAATATGGACGTAATACGCAGTATTTT
TRBJ1-1,TRBD1,TRBV20-1,-,CSAARQGNTEAFF,TGCAGTGCTGCCCGACAGGGGAACACTGAAGCTTTCTTT
TRBJ2-2,-,TRBV6-1,-,CASTPESASAYTGELFF,TGTGCCAGCACCCCAGAATCGGCTAGCGCCTACACCGGGGAGCTGTTTTTT
TRBJ2-1,-,TRBV7-9,few,CASSAGTRSNEQFF,TGTGCCAGCAGCGCCGGGACCCGCTCCAATGAGCAGTTCTTC
TRBJ2-3,TRBD2,TRBV5-1,-,CASSVRERGSTDTQYF,TGCGCCAGCAGCGTGCGGGAGCGGGGGAGCACAGATACGCAGTATTTT
TRBJ2-1,TRBD1,TRBV5-1,few,CASTMGQGDGNEQFF,TGCGCCAGCACTATGGGACAGGGTGACGGGAATGAGCAGTTCTTC
TRBJ2-1,TRBD1,TRBV25-1,-,CASSGFRDRAYNEQFF,TGTGCCAGCAGTGGGTTCCGGGACAGGGCTTACAATGAGCAGTTCTTC
TRBJ1-2,-,TRBV10-3,few,CAISERDGSYGYTF,TGTGCCATCAGTGAACGGGACGGAAGTTATGGCTACACCTTC
TRBJ1-4,-,TRBV12-3/TRBV12-4,few,CASSLKPAGRLANEKLFF,TGTGCCAGCAGCCTAAAGCCCGCGGGCAGATTGGCTAATGAAAAACTGTTTTTT
TRBJ1-5,-,TRBV27,-,CASTSIQGGNQPQHF,TGTGCCAGCACCTCAATACAGGGTGGCAATCAGCCCCAGCATTTT
TRBJ2-7,TRBD1,TRBV20-1,few,CSAKIPGQGLGEQYF,TGCAGTGCTAAAATACCGGGACAGGGTTTGGGCGAGCAGTACTTC